This T cell receptor (beta chain) comes out of a study of cytomegalovirus exposure and HLA in healthy donors listed by TCRdb under 2017. At the level of the whole study: In an earlier analysis of roughly 590 of the donors, 250 to 350 Gb of sequence data and 100 million or so unique TCR beta sequences from about 190 million T cells were reported. A later genetic analysis took genome-wide SNP genotypes for about three fifths of the roughly 700 donors and used that subset as a discovery cohort. Among the roughly 400 genotyped donors, under 90% belonged to the genetic ancestry cluster associated with self-reported Caucasian donors. Typing coverage varied by locus: roughly 629-640 donors for A, B, C, DRB1 and DQB1; approximately 500 for DQA1; about 600 for DPA1; some 470 for DPB1. Roughly 300 gigabases of sequencing data and 70 million to 100 million unique TCR sequences were included in an early release covering under 650 HLA-typed donors. The study aimed to test whether signatures of past pathogen exposure could be identified by cataloging public T cell receptors. In a later analysis, previously published TCR beta repertoires from 600 to 850 donors were re-analyzed and high-resolution HLA genotyping was added so that TCR occurrence patterns could be studied. On average, around 230,000 unique TCR beta nucleotide sequences were sequenced per donor among a few hundred genotyped donors of the cohort, with about 19% of those sequences being non-productive. An earlier analysis of fewer than 700 of the donors applied high-throughput TCR beta sequencing to assess whether each TCR beta V gene segment acted as functional or pseudogenic. Besides the first cohort of under 700 subjects, a separate validation cohort made up of 120 different subjects was used. Rather than drawing on any new phenotypic data, the later analysis identified candidate immune exposures from TCR beta sequences and the way those sequences occurred across donors. Donor age, sex, ethnicity and CMV serostatus were collected together with the repertoire data. Roughly five DR-DQ haplotypes were handled as single units for association and clustering, since linkage in the cohort was strong. Class I and class II HLA loci were covered by the typing at four-digit resolution. Using immunosequencing, the study profiled T cell repertoires from 500 to 800 subjects and related those repertoires to cytomegalovirus serostatus. All discovery cohort repertoires had been generated on a single sequencing platform. High-throughput TCR immunosequencing, statistical association of individual TCRs with disease status, and machine learning were combined to predict cytomegalovirus infection status. Broad study findings and their caveats: Some IMGT-functional V segments, including TRBV6-2 and TRBV6-3, could not be told apart with the 87-base-pair reads, so those segments were excluded. This cohort had only TCR beta chains sequenced, and the lack of alpha or paired-chain data limited which features could be detected. Because counts were too low, roughly 17 rarely observed V segments, including chromosome 9 orphons, were left out of the earlier analysis of several hundred of the donors. The authors suggested that the approach could potentially be extended to other disease states and immunological phenotypes. An association between a missense DCLRE1C variant and V-gene and J-gene trimming of TCR beta chains was found in a later genetic analysis and replicated in an independent cohort. In an earlier analysis of some 540 of the donors, most TCR beta V segments appeared in productive rearrangements about 87% or about 30% of the time, broadly matching IMGT annotations. Several of the top co-occurrence clusters appeared to be linked to parvovirus B19, influenza, CMV and Epstein-Barr virus, according to a later analysis. In the study, approximately 150 TCR beta chains were listed as associated with cytomegalovirus. A further reported finding was that TCR beta sequences accurately predicted the HLA-A and HLA-B alleles for most subjects in the first cohort. In both the original and validation cohorts, the classifier was reported to diagnose cytomegalovirus status with high specificity and sensitivity. Assigning TCR associations to individual alleles was difficult when HLA alleles, especially DR and DQ, strongly co-occurred. At a false discovery rate of 0.05, a later analysis linked 15,000 to 20,000 TCR beta sequences to specific HLA alleles. According to a later genetic analysis, donors in an Asian-associated ancestry cluster had fewer N-insertions in productive TCRs than the roughly 700-donor mean. Roughly uniform sequencing depth across donors was assumed in presence/absence analyses, although this assumption may not hold. In a later analysis, TCR association rates were found to vary across HLA loci, with the most associated TCRs seen for DRB1 alleles and the fewest for HLA-C alleles. Because HLA typing was unavailable for some donors at each locus, only the typed subset was used in association tests. Across donors, most TCR sequences were observed very rarely, whereas some public TCRs were present in many individuals. CMV serostatus was the only immune exposure information available for the cohort. A few of the identified cytomegalovirus-associated TCR beta chains were confirmed in vitro to be specific for cytomegalovirus antigens. A cluster of highly shared sequence variants was judged likely to be a technical artifact of the sequencing pipeline. Linkage disequilibrium might explain the correlated functional status among segregating V segments, but an unknown experimental factor could not be ruled out. Compared with equally common non-associated chains, HLA-associated TCR beta chains in a later analysis were more clonally expanded and had lower generation probabilities. Most CMV-associated TCR beta chains appeared to be HLA-restricted in a later analysis, and the HLA associations seemed to be driven largely by CMV exposure.

In its sample, this clone was seen a few times. Which antigen it targets is not known. Base qualities are missing; no much larger clone stands one base away. The cohort comprised fewer than 700 healthy bone marrow donors. At the time of sampling, all cohort members were nominally healthy, though unrecorded immune exposures were likely present. The donor was CMV seronegative and belonged to the group of 352 seronegative cohort members. A peripheral blood sample was collected from each donor, and TCR beta sequencing was performed on peripheral blood mononuclear cells. The Qiagen DNeasy Blood Extraction Kit was used to extract genomic DNA from the blood cell samples. The germline V gene specifies ENHRY as CDR1 and SYGVKD as CDR2. The germline ends are 9 bases apart after V is trimmed by 0 bases and J by 9 bases. The CDR3, from cysteine to phenylalanine, totals 13 residues. Only the CDR3 DNA stays, 39 bases, in frame from base 1.

Libraries were made using the immunoSEQ multiplex PCR assay. The multiplex PCR relied on a mix of 60 forward primers for TCR Vbeta segments and 13 reverse primers for TCR Jbeta segments. A multiplex PCR assay on genomic DNA amplified the CDR3 region of rearranged TCR beta genes. The Illumina HiSeq System was used to sequence the amplified TCR beta libraries as 87-base-pair reads. The authors' analysis ran thus. In a later analysis, some 80 million unique TCR beta chains were counted across the approximately 670 repertoires, and about 9.9 million of these chains were shared by at least two donors. Raw reads were error-corrected and collapsed into unique sequences with a nearest-neighbor algorithm that merged closely related sequences to remove PCR and sequencing errors. V, D and J gene segments were assigned by aligning CDR3 sequences to IMGT reference sequences. For a sequence to be retained, a match of at least six nucleotides to both a V gene segment and a J gene segment was required. Rearrangements were classified as productive when the CDR3 lacked stop codons and remained in frame with V and J, and all other rearrangements were classified as non-productive. CDR3 was defined according to IMGT convention as the region running from the second conserved V-encoded cysteine to the conserved J-encoded phenylalanine. Sequences without an unambiguous match to a single V gene segment were excluded from the earlier analysis of about 630 of the donors. An earlier analysis of 550 to 650 of the donors classified V segments as functional when productive rearrangements were above 56.7% and as segregating when the standard deviation between donors was above 5%. A statistical classification framework was built for diagnosing cytomegalovirus status from the catalog of TCR beta chain sequences. V and J gene assignment, in a later analysis, came from comparing TCR nucleotide sequences with IMGT/GENE-DB human TR gene sequences. A later analysis assigned CDR3 sequences and most-parsimonious VDJ recombination scenarios with the TCRdist pipeline. In a later analysis, each TCR beta chain was defined by its CDR3 amino acid sequence together with its V-gene family, and reads without a unique V-gene family were excluded. To address suspected cross-contamination and a sequencing artifact, a later analysis removed approximately 600 highly shared, low-generation-probability nucleotide sequences. For each public chain, a later analysis derived a clonal expansion index from normalized ranks of inferred template counts within each repertoire. Generation probabilities in a later analysis came from a VDJ recombination model fitted to out-of-frame rearrangements, and those results were checked against IGoR. In a later analysis, TCR-TCR, TCR-HLA and TCR-CMV co-occurrence was scored with hypergeometric tests, and a repertoire-size bias correction was applied to TCR pairs. In a later analysis, false discovery rates were estimated by permuting HLA or CMV assignments 20 times. In a later analysis, co-occurring TCRs were grouped using DBSCAN, with TCRdist sequence similarity added in when clustering inside HLA-allele-positive subsets. Repertoires with fewer than 30,000 or more than 120,000 public chains were left out of co-occurrence clustering, as were a few repertoires with anomalous nucleotide sharing. TCRdb re-hosts the immuneACCESS table, in-frame sequences only. Its copies lack some clones; in the studies checked, an unresolved V gene accounts for under half of them, and the cause for the rest is not known. V and J calls and clone size are those listed in that table; D and trimming were worked out from the DNA. The sample data list fewer than 95,000 clones, and 63% of these were observed just once. The ten biggest clones cover 6% to 6.5% of the sample.

The chain was built from TRBV10-3 and TRBJ2-1; possibly the D gene is TRBD1, per 5 matching bases. The sequenced sample was PBMCs. This clonotype originated in a woman aged 25-40 years in good health and CMV-seronegative. DNA sequence: TGTGCCATCAGTGAGTCTACAGGCGGTGAGCAGTTCTTC. This codes for CAISESTGGEQFF.